The 12 T cell receptor beta chains listed next were all sequenced from one sample in a study of T cell responses to AZD1222 COVID-19 vaccine. TCRdb's table, derived via immunoSEQ multiplex PCR, lists solely in-frame clones and lacks some. The sample includes under 200,000 clones, roughly nine tenths of them seen just once. The sequencing used peripheral blood, collected on day 0 of AZD1222 vaccination. These TCRs come from an adult in good health.

V is TRBV5-4 and J is TRBJ2-3; D is possibly TRBD1 (6 bases). The CDR3 is made up of 14 amino acids. Germline CDR1 SGHNT, CDR2 YYREEE (reference sequence). V was cut by 6 bases and J by 4 bases, with 15 bases left in between. CDR3 region: CASTKQGPADTQYF. CDR3 DNA sequence: TGTGCCAGCACTAAACAGGGTCCCGCAGATACGCAGTATTTT.

The chain carries TRBV3-1 (or the pseudogene TRBV3-2) and TRBJ1-1, with D hard to call. CDR3 length equals 14 residues. V dropped 0 bases and J dropped 3 bases, with 8 bases sitting between them. From germline, CDR1 is LGHDT and CDR2 YNNKEL (reference sequence). DNA for the CDR3: TGTGCCAGCAGCCAAGATCCCTCGGACACTGAAGCTTTCTTT. It yields the protein CASSQDPSDTEAFF.

The table lists this clone with a count of one. J is TRBJ2-7 and V is TRBV5-1; no definite D call. Germline CDR1 reads SGHRS; CDR2 reads YFSETQ. CDR3 length equals 11 residues. V was cut by 2 bases and J by 4 bases, with 4 bases left in between. In DNA, the CDR3 is TGCGCCAGCAGCTTTGATTACGAGCAGTACTTC. It encodes CASSFDYEQYF.

The chain joins TRBV18 to TRBJ2-3; the D is unclear. V was pared by 3 bases and J by 0 bases, with 10 bases between. In germline, CDR1 is KGHSH, CDR2 LQKENI. This CDR3 contains 15 residues. In DNA, the CDR3 is TGTGCCAGCTCACCTAGGCACGGTAGCACAGATACGCAGTATTTT. It translates to CASSPRHGSTDTQYF. The entire variable domain, with the rest obtained from reference TRBV18 and TRBJ2-3, is as follows: NAGVMQNPRHLVRRRGQEARLRCSPMKGHSHVYWYRQLPEEGLKFMVYLQKENIIDESGMPKERFSAEFPKEGPSILRIQQVVRGDSAAYFCASSPRHGSTDTQYFGPGTRLTVL.

The chain recombines TRBV11-2 with TRBJ2-5; perhaps TRBD1 as D (5 bases). The CDR3 length is 14 residues. Germline CDR1 is SGHAT and CDR2 is FQNNGV. The V and J ends lost 5 bases and 1 base respectively, with 11 bases between them. The CDR3 DNA follows: TGTGCCAGCAGCCGACATCAGGGCCAAGAGACCCAGTACTTC. Protein product: CASSRHQGQETQYF.

The chain is built from TRBV18 and TRBJ2-5, with D perhaps TRBD2 (6 bases). The germline V and J ends were trimmed by 3 bases and 5 bases, with 19 bases remaining between them. The CDR3 runs 16 residues. The germline V gene encodes CDR1 KGHSH and CDR2 LQKENI. Written as DNA, the CDR3 is TGTGCCAGCTCACCTGGGGGAGGACGAATCCGGGAGACCCAGTACTTC. This codes for CASSPGGGRIRETQYF.

V and J are TRBV7-9 and TRBJ2-5, with no clear D. Germline CDR1 SEHNR, CDR2 FQNEAQ (reference sequence). The V end was cut by 1 base, the J end by 5 bases, with 17 bases between. The CDR3 has 16 amino acids. The CDR3: CASSLGDLSALETQYF. CDR3 coding DNA: TGTGCCAGCAGCTTAGGGGATCTTTCAGCACTGGAGACCCAGTACTTC.

V gene TRBV30 combines with J gene TRBJ1-5; D gene uncertain. This CDR3 is built from 15 residues. V shed 1 base and J shed 3 bases, with 13 bases lying between them. Germline values: CDR1 GTSNPN, CDR2 SVGIG (reference sequence). CDR3 in amino acids: CAWSASGGYNQPQHF. CDR3 nucleotide sequence: TGTGCCTGGAGTGCTTCGGGCGGCTACAATCAGCCCCAGCATTTT.

In its sample, this clone was seen once. The chain combines TRBV5-6 with TRBJ1-2, with D possibly TRBD1 on 6 matching bases. The CDR3 is 16 amino acids. V shed 1 base and J shed 8 bases, with 21 bases lying between them. From germline, CDR1 is SGHDT and CDR2 YYEEEE. This CDR3 reads CASSLFRRRGNEGYTF. Here the CDR3 DNA reads TGTGCCAGCAGCTTGTTCCGTCGCAGGGGAAATGAAGGCTACACCTTC.

This sequence joins TRBV28 and TRBJ2-1, with 7 positions matching TRBD2. V gave up 3 bases and J gave up 8 bases; unmatched junction bases: 4. This CDR3 is 13 amino acids long. Per germline, CDR1 MDHEN and CDR2 SYDVKM. CDR3 DNA: TGTGCCAGCAGTTTGGGGGGAGGGGATGAGCAGTTCTTC. Translated, it gives CASSLGGGDEQFF.

V gene TRBV18 combines with J gene TRBJ2-3; 7 positions agree with TRBD2. CDR1 and CDR2 from the germline V gene are KGHSH and LQKENI. V was clipped by 5 bases and J by 4 bases; unmatched bases: 12. This CDR3 has 16 residues. The CDR3 DNA reads as TGTGCCAGCTCAACGGGTGCGGGAGCAGTGGCAGATACGCAGTATTTT. Protein: CASSTGAGAVADTQYF.

This chain links TRBV20-1 with TRBJ2-1; 9 bases align to TRBD2. Germline V lookup: CDR1 DFQATT, CDR2 SNEGSKA (reference sequence). Trimming removed 3 bases from V and 9 bases from J; junction bases left unmatched: 12. The CDR3 covers 15 residues. CDR3 bases: TGCAGTGCTAGTGGCGCGGGGGGGGCCGCTATTGAGCAGTTCTTC. It specifies CSASGAGGAAIEQFF.